Following are 17 T cell receptor beta chains from one sample sequenced in a study of cytomegalovirus exposure and HLA in healthy donors. A multiplex PCR was run with 60 Vbeta primers and 13 Jbeta primers. Here immunoSEQ multiplex PCR was the method, and the copy in TCRdb shows in-frame clones only, minus some. The sample consists of tens of thousands of clones, less than 85% of them appearing once. Sequenced material: PBMCs. The receptors here all came from a woman younger than 30 in good health and CMV-seronegative.

This clone was seen once. This chain connects TRBV11-2 to TRBJ2-1; perhaps TRBD1 as D (5 bases). This CDR3 is 16 amino acids long. Trimming left V 2 bases short and J 8 bases short, with 19 bases between. Per the germline V gene, CDR1 is SGHAT and CDR2 is FQNNGV. CDR3 residues: CASSLQGAVNDDEQFF. The CDR3 coding sequence is TGTGCCAGCAGCTTACAGGGCGCGGTCAATGACGATGAGCAGTTCTTC. The entire variable domain, with the rest obtained from reference TRBV11-2 and TRBJ2-1, is as follows: EAGVAQSPRYKIIEKRQSVAFWCNPISGHATLYWYQQILGQGPKLLIQFQNNGVVDDSQLPKDRFSAERLKGVDSTLKIQPAKLEDSAVYLCASSLQGAVNDDEQFFGPGTRLTVL.

The CDR3 loop is CASTSYTDTQYF. The CDR3 region has the DNA TGTGCCAGCACCTCCTACACAGATACGCAGTATTTT. The rearrangement joins TRBV27 to TRBJ2-3; D gene unclear. Germline V gives CDR1 MNHEY, CDR2 SMNVEV (reference sequence). Trimming removed 7 bases at V and 2 bases at J, with 7 bases between. There are 12 residues in the CDR3.

The chain employs TRBV28 and TRBJ1-2; 9 bases match TRBD1. The CDR3 is 15 amino acids. Germline V CDR1 and CDR2: MDHEN, SYDVKM. V shed 5 bases and J 8 bases; nucleotides not matched to a gene: 12. This CDR3 is CASSPNVQGARGYTF. CDR3 DNA sequence: TGTGCCAGCAGTCCTAACGTACAGGGGGCGCGGGGCTACACCTTC.

In regard to this clone: A junction boundary mismatches the germline segment, possibly from a read error. This chain uses TRBV5-1 with TRBJ2-6; weak D call: TRBD2 (7 bases). This CDR3 comprises 16 residues. Germline values: CDR1 SGHRS, CDR2 YFSETQ. CDR3 in amino acids: CASSRVGAGGANGLTF. The DNA of the CDR3 is TGCGCCAGCAGCCGCGTGGGGGCTGGGGGGGCCAACGGCCTGACTTTC.

The chain employs TRBV29-1 and TRBJ1-2; D remains ambiguous. The CDR3 covers 10 residues. Trimming took 5 bases from V and 8 from J, leaving 9 bases between them. CDR1 and CDR2 (germline): SQVTM, ANQGSEA. This CDR3 reads CSVSQAGYTF. The CDR3 coding sequence is TGCAGCGTTAGTCAGGCGGGCTACACCTTC.

V gene TRBV6-4 combines with J gene TRBJ2-6; TRBD2 agrees at 10 bases. V lost 7 bases to trimming and J lost 0 bases; unmatched junction nucleotides: 9. The CDR3 contains 18 residues. The V gene's germline CDR1 is MRHNA and CDR2 SNTAGT. This chain's CDR3 is CASTPGTSDSSGANVLTF. CDR3 nucleotides: TGTGCCAGCACTCCCGGGACTAGCGATTCCTCTGGGGCCAACGTCCTGACTTTC.

This chain joins TRBV30 and TRBJ2-5; D may be TRBD1 (5 bases). TRBJ2-7 matches the DNA end more closely, so the J call is doubtful. Germline assignment: CDR1 GTSNPN and CDR2 SVGIG (reference sequence). This CDR3 contains 12 residues. CDR3 loop: CAWSSQGYEQYF. The CDR3 DNA reads TGTGCCTGGAGTTCCCAGGGATACGAGCAGTACTTC.

The chain is built from TRBV5-6 and TRBJ2-3; D is uncertain. V was cut by 2 bases and J by 0 bases, with 13 bases left in between. Germline V gives CDR1 SGHDT, CDR2 YYEEEE. CDR3 length: 16 amino acids. CDR3: CASSLFSSPSTDTQYF. The CDR3 bases are TGTGCCAGCAGCTTATTTAGTTCACCTAGCACAGATACGCAGTATTTT.

V is TRBV7-2 and J is TRBJ2-1, with 8 bases identical to TRBD1. The CDR3 contains 17 residues. Germline CDR1 and CDR2: SGHTA and FQGNSA. V shed 0 bases and J 2 bases; nucleotides not matched to a gene: 6. The CDR3 region is CASSLAYATGAYNEQFF. Here the CDR3 DNA reads TGTGCCAGCAGCTTAGCTTACGCGACAGGGGCCTACAATGAGCAGTTCTTC.

This chain links TRBV7-2 with TRBJ1-5; no clear D. The ends were cut back, 5 bases at V and 0 bases at J, with 5 bases in the middle. CDR1 and CDR2 (germline): SGHTA, FQGNSA. The CDR3 runs to 13 residues. This chain's CDR3 is CASSQNSNQPQHF. For the CDR3, the DNA is TGTGCCAGCAGCCAGAATAGCAATCAGCCCCAGCATTTT.

The genes are TRBV5-4 and TRBJ2-1, with 8 nucleotides matching TRBD2. The trim removed 3 bases at V and 4 bases at J, leaving 3 bases unmatched. This CDR3 contains 14 residues. Germline V gene sequence: CDR1 SGHNT, CDR2 YYREEE (reference sequence). CDR3 sequence: CASSSIAGYNEQFF. The CDR3 coding sequence is TGTGCCAGCAGCTCCATAGCGGGATACAATGAGCAGTTCTTC.

This sequence joins TRBV15 and TRBJ2-1; 9 positions agree with TRBD1. The junction had 10 bases not matched to a gene; V was cut back by 5 bases and J by 5 bases. CDR1 and CDR2 from the germline V gene are LNHNV and YYDKDF (reference sequence). This CDR3 has 16 residues. As DNA, the CDR3 is TGTGCCACCAGCCCCCCACGACAGGGGGGCCACAATGAGCAGTTCTTC. It yields the protein CATSPPRQGGHNEQFF.

The genes are TRBV27 and TRBJ1-6; the D gene is possibly TRBD1 (6 bases). The length of the CDR3 is 12 residues. CDR1 is MNHEY, CDR2 SMNVEV, per germline (reference sequence). V dropped 3 bases and J dropped 16 bases, with 13 bases sitting between them. This CDR3 reads CASSLAGEPLHF. CDR3 DNA sequence: TGTGCCAGCAGTTTGGCAGGGGAACCACTCCACTTT.

This clone was seen a handful of times. The chain recombines TRBV7-9 with TRBJ2-1, with 7 bases fitting TRBD2. V gave up 5 bases and J gave up 6 bases; unmatched junction bases: 7. The germline V gene encodes CDR1 SEHNR and CDR2 FQNEAQ (reference sequence). This CDR3 is 14 amino acids long. CDR3 loop: CASSRAGTLNEQFF. The CDR3 DNA follows: TGTGCCAGCAGCCGAGCGGGGACTCTCAATGAGCAGTTCTTC. Filled out from reference TRBV7-9 and TRBJ2-1, the complete variable domain reads DTGVSQNPRHKITKRGQNVTFRCDPISEHNRLYWYRQTLGQGPEFLTYFQNEAQLEKSRLLSDRFSAERPKGSFSTLEIQRTEQGDSAMYLCASSRAGTLNEQFFGPGTRLTVL.

This chain links TRBV6-6 with TRBJ1-1, with D hard to call. Trimming cost V 8 bases and J 10 bases, with 11 bases left between them. Germline V gene lookup returns CDR1 MNHNY and CDR2 SVGAGI (reference sequence). CDR3 length: 10 amino acids. CDR3 residues: CASVLGGAFF. The CDR3 coding sequence is TGTGCCAGCGTCCTTGGAGGAGCTTTCTTT.

V and J are TRBV11-1 and TRBJ2-3; a weak D match, TRBD1 (5 bases). V lost 2 bases and J 3 bases, leaving 12 bases between the germline ends. Germline V lookup: CDR1 SGHAT, CDR2 FQDESV (reference sequence). The CDR3 is made up of 15 amino acids. DNA of the CDR3: TGTGCCAGCAGCTTATCAGGGTGGACGACAGATACGCAGTATTTT. It encodes CASSLSGWTTDTQYF.

The CDR3 DNA reads as TGTGCCAGCAGTGGGGCCCTACAAACAACTAATGAAAAACTGTTTTTT. This translates into CASSGALQTTNEKLFF. The rearrangement uses TRBV6-1 and TRBJ1-4; D gene uncertain. The V end was cut by 4 bases, the J end by 0 bases, with 12 bases between. Per the germline V gene, CDR1 is MNHNS and CDR2 is SASEGT. The CDR3 consists of 16 residues.